These T cell receptor beta chains were read from a single sample in a study of T cells in Graves' hyperthyroidism and ophthalmopathy. TCRdb redid the calling of the multiplex PCR reads with MiXCR, one entry per CDR3 protein. The data show roughly 100,000 distinct CDR3 sequences, roughly 47% seen once. Input material: blood. The source of these receptors is a man between 35 and 55 years old with Graves' hyperthyroidism. Each CDR3 is given with its conserved first and last residue. The order of the fields is clone size, D gene, V gene, J gene, CDR3 protein, CDR3 DNA. D genes are given only for firm matches. Only some rows state a clone size, as once, few, many or a class for expanded clones.

clone size: many; D gene: TRBD2; V gene: TRBV9; J gene: TRBJ2-1; CDR3 protein: CASSKGLAGVYEQFF; CDR3 DNA: TGTGCCAGCAGCAAGGGACTAGCGGGAGTCTATGAGCAGTTCTTC
clone size: many; D gene: TRBD1; V gene: TRBV7-9; J gene: TRBJ2-3; CDR3 protein: CASSMRGTGVPDTQYF; CDR3 DNA: TGTGCCAGCAGCATGCGTGGGACAGGGGTCCCAGATACGCAGTATTTT
clone size: once; D gene: TRBD2; V gene: TRBV25-1; J gene: TRBJ2-7; CDR3 protein: CASRTSGSSYEQYF; CDR3 DNA: TGTGCCAGCAGGACTAGCGGGAGTTCCTACGAGCAGTACTTC
clone size: many; D gene: NA; V gene: TRBV15; J gene: TRBJ2-1; CDR3 protein: CATSRDLNEQFF; CDR3 DNA: TGTGCCACCAGCAGAGATTTAAATGAGCAGTTCTTC
clone size: many; D gene: NA; V gene: TRBV5-1; J gene: TRBJ2-7; CDR3 protein: CARVGGLYEQYF; CDR3 DNA: TGCGCCAGGGTGGGGGGGCTCTACGAGCAGTACTTC
clone size: many; D gene: NA; V gene: TRBV12-3/TRBV12-4; J gene: TRBJ1-2; CDR3 protein: CASSLGFWGPGYTF; CDR3 DNA: TGTGCCAGCAGTTTAGGCTTTTGGGGACCTGGCTACACCTTC
clone size: NA; D gene: NA; V gene: TRBV24-1; J gene: TRBJ1-1; CDR3 protein: CATSRQGFSTEAFF; CDR3 DNA: TGTGCCACCAGTCGGCAGGGTTTCAGCACTGAAGCTTTCTTT
clone size: many; D gene: NA; V gene: TRBV12-3/TRBV12-4; J gene: TRBJ2-7; CDR3 protein: CASSFGGEAYEQYF; CDR3 DNA: TGTGCCAGCAGTTTTGGCGGGGAAGCTTACGAGCAGTACTTC
clone size: once; D gene: TRBD1; V gene: TRBV12-3/TRBV12-4; J gene: TRBJ1-5; CDR3 protein: CASSFSVRGGNQPQHF; CDR3 DNA: TGTGCCAGCAGTTTTTCGGTCAGGGGGGGCAATCAGCCCCAGCATTTT
clone size: many; D gene: NA; V gene: TRBV12-3/TRBV12-4; J gene: TRBJ1-1; CDR3 protein: CASSLFGDNTEAFF; CDR3 DNA: TGTGCCAGCAGTTTATTTGGGGATAACACTGAAGCTTTCTTT
clone size: many; D gene: TRBD1; V gene: TRBV15; J gene: TRBJ2-7; CDR3 protein: CATSRDLDRGQTYYEQYF; CDR3 DNA: TGTGCCACCAGCAGAGATTTGGACAGGGGACAAACCTACTACGAGCAGTACTTC
clone size: NA; D gene: NA; V gene: TRBV7-9; J gene: TRBJ1-3; CDR3 protein: CVSSLGQGPGNAIYF; CDR3 DNA: TGTGTCAGCAGCTTAGGGCAGGGCCCTGGAAACGCCATATATTTT
clone size: once; D gene: NA; V gene: TRBV5-4; J gene: TRBJ2-5; CDR3 protein: CASSVALETQYF; CDR3 DNA: TGTGCCAGCAGTGTGGCACTAGAGACCCAGTACTTC
clone size: many; D gene: NA; V gene: TRBV7-9; J gene: TRBJ1-2; CDR3 protein: CASGGGAYGYTF; CDR3 DNA: TGTGCCAGCGGGGGGGGGGCTTATGGCTACACCTTC
clone size: NA; D gene: NA; V gene: TRBV18; J gene: TRBJ2-6; CDR3 protein: CASSPPSGANVLTF; CDR3 DNA: TGTGCCAGCTCACCTCCCTCTGGGGCCAACGTCCTGACTTTC
clone size: NA; D gene: NA; V gene: TRBV2; J gene: TRBJ1-1; CDR3 protein: CASSEGGEAFF; CDR3 DNA: TGTGCCAGCAGTGAGGGTGGCGAAGCTTTCTTT
clone size: many; D gene: NA; V gene: TRBV6-1; J gene: TRBJ2-7; CDR3 protein: CASSEGGVGGQEQYF; CDR3 DNA: TGTGCCAGCAGTGAAGGGGGGGTTGGGGGTCAGGAGCAGTACTTC
clone size: NA; D gene: NA; V gene: TRBV25-1; J gene: TRBJ2-2; CDR3 protein: CASNRQPGELFF; CDR3 DNA: TGTGCCAGCAACAGGCAGCCCGGGGAGCTGTTTTTT
clone size: many; D gene: NA; V gene: TRBV6-1; J gene: TRBJ1-2; CDR3 protein: CASRDTANGYTF; CDR3 DNA: TGTGCCAGCAGAGACACAGCAAATGGCTACACCTTC
clone size: many; D gene: TRBD1; V gene: TRBV29-1; J gene: TRBJ2-1; CDR3 protein: CSATGQGGRNEQFF; CDR3 DNA: TGCAGCGCCACTGGACAGGGGGGTCGCAATGAGCAGTTCTTC
clone size: NA; D gene: NA; V gene: TRBV11-3; J gene: TRBJ2-5; CDR3 protein: CASSLVGAGGNRPHYF; CDR3 DNA: TGTGCCAGCAGCTTAGTGGGGGCAGGTGGCAACCGCCCCCACTACTTC
clone size: many; D gene: TRBD1; V gene: TRBV6-6; J gene: TRBJ2-7; CDR3 protein: CASTRQGARDKQYF; CDR3 DNA: TGTGCCAGCACCAGACAGGGGGCGCGCGACAAGCAGTACTTC
clone size: NA; D gene: TRBD2; V gene: TRBV7-4; J gene: TRBJ2-7; CDR3 protein: CASSFRTSGTAYEQYF; CDR3 DNA: TGTGCCAGTAGTTTCCGGACTAGCGGGACCGCCTACGAGCAGTACTTC
clone size: many; D gene: NA; V gene: TRBV7-9; J gene: TRBJ2-5; CDR3 protein: CATSGDQETQYF; CDR3 DNA: TGTGCCACTTCAGGGGATCAAGAGACCCAGTACTTC
clone size: few; D gene: NA; V gene: TRBV30; J gene: TRBJ1-2; CDR3 protein: CAWRTGQGSSYTF; CDR3 DNA: TGTGCCTGGAGAACAGGGCAAGGATCAAGCTACACCTTC
clone size: many; D gene: TRBD1; V gene: TRBV20-1; J gene: TRBJ2-7; CDR3 protein: CSAPTGFEQYF; CDR3 DNA: TGCAGTGCTCCGACAGGGTTCGAGCAGTACTTC
clone size: many; D gene: TRBD1; V gene: TRBV5-1; J gene: TRBJ1-1; CDR3 protein: CASSAGQVPEAFF; CDR3 DNA: TGCGCCAGCAGCGCGGGACAGGTGCCTGAAGCTTTCTTT
clone size: once; D gene: NA; V gene: TRBV19; J gene: TRBJ2-5; CDR3 protein: CASSTSAGGTQYF; CDR3 DNA: TGTGCCAGTAGTACAAGCGCCGGCGGGACCCAGTACTTC
clone size: once; D gene: TRBD1; V gene: TRBV2; J gene: TRBJ1-2; CDR3 protein: CASGDTGGRGYTF; CDR3 DNA: TGTGCCAGCGGCGATACAGGGGGCAGGGGCTACACCTTC
clone size: many; D gene: NA; V gene: TRBV9; J gene: TRBJ2-7; CDR3 protein: CASSVVVQGEQYF; CDR3 DNA: TGTGCCAGCAGCGTAGTGGTTCAGGGCGAGCAGTACTTC
clone size: NA; D gene: TRBD2; V gene: TRBV25-1; J gene: TRBJ2-7; CDR3 protein: CASIQRGVAGGPFYEQYF; CDR3 DNA: TGTGCCAGCATCCAAAGAGGGGTAGCGGGGGGGCCTTTCTACGAGCAGTACTTC
clone size: NA; D gene: NA; V gene: TRBV19; J gene: TRBJ1-2; CDR3 protein: CASSPEAEFGYTF; CDR3 DNA: TGTGCCAGTAGTCCTGAGGCGGAGTTCGGCTACACCTTC
clone size: many; D gene: NA; V gene: TRBV11-2; J gene: TRBJ2-1; CDR3 protein: CASSPGREQFF; CDR3 DNA: TGTGCCAGCAGCCCCGGGCGCGAGCAGTTCTTC
clone size: NA; D gene: NA; V gene: TRBV7-8; J gene: TRBJ1-2; CDR3 protein: CASSYRDYGYTF; CDR3 DNA: TGTGCCAGCAGCTACCGGGACTATGGCTACACCTTC
clone size: once; D gene: NA; V gene: TRBV7-9; J gene: TRBJ2-7; CDR3 protein: CANKRWGQVYGEQYF; CDR3 DNA: TGTGCCAACAAACGCTGGGGGCAGGTCTACGGTGAGCAGTACTTC
clone size: NA; D gene: NA; V gene: TRBV10-2; J gene: TRBJ2-7; CDR3 protein: CASKSGGWNSYEQYF; CDR3 DNA: TGCGCCAGCAAATCTGGCGGGTGGAACTCCTACGAGCAGTACTTC
clone size: NA; D gene: NA; V gene: TRBV19; J gene: TRBJ1-1; CDR3 protein: CASTEDGQNTEAFF; CDR3 DNA: TGTGCCAGTACCGAGGACGGCCAGAACACTGAAGCTTTCTTT
clone size: NA; D gene: TRBD1; V gene: TRBV7-9; J gene: TRBJ1-4; CDR3 protein: CASSSVVAGGLEKLFF; CDR3 DNA: TGTGCCAGCAGCTCAGTGGTGGCAGGGGGATTGGAAAAACTGTTTTTT
clone size: NA; D gene: TRBD2; V gene: TRBV28; J gene: TRBJ2-1; CDR3 protein: CSFGGRAYEQFF; CDR3 DNA: TGTTCCTTTGGCGGGAGAGCATATGAGCAGTTCTTC
clone size: many; D gene: TRBD2; V gene: TRBV20-1; J gene: TRBJ2-7; CDR3 protein: CSASPAASGIYEQYF; CDR3 DNA: TGCAGTGCTAGCCCCGCGGCTAGCGGGATCTACGAGCAGTACTTC
clone size: NA; D gene: TRBD1; V gene: TRBV7-9; J gene: TRBJ1-4; CDR3 protein: CASSSDGTANEGLFF; CDR3 DNA: TGTGCCAGCAGCTCCGACGGGACAGCTAATGAAGGACTGTTTTTT
clone size: many; D gene: NA; V gene: TRBV19; J gene: TRBJ1-6; CDR3 protein: CASSITGHLDSYNSPLHF; CDR3 DNA: TGTGCCAGTAGTATCACTGGTCATTTAGACTCCTATAATTCACCCCTCCACTTT
clone size: many; D gene: NA; V gene: TRBV4-3; J gene: TRBJ1-4; CDR3 protein: CASSPMLSGEKLFF; CDR3 DNA: TGCGCCAGCAGCCCCATGTTATCGGGAGAAAAACTGTTTTTT
clone size: once; D gene: NA; V gene: TRBV7-3; J gene: TRBJ2-6; CDR3 protein: CASTLQGPGANVLTF; CDR3 DNA: TGTGCCAGCACCTTACAAGGGCCCGGGGCCAACGTCCTGACTTTC
clone size: many; D gene: NA; V gene: TRBV15; J gene: TRBJ2-3; CDR3 protein: CATSRDGGTDTQYF; CDR3 DNA: TGTGCCACCAGCAGAGATGGGGGCACAGATACGCAGTATTTT
clone size: few; D gene: TRBD1; V gene: TRBV7-9; J gene: TRBJ1-2; CDR3 protein: CASSGPGQIGYTF; CDR3 DNA: TGTGCCAGCAGCGGCCCGGGACAGATCGGCTACACCTTC
clone size: NA; D gene: TRBD1; V gene: TRBV29-1; J gene: TRBJ2-3; CDR3 protein: CSVESPGGADTQYF; CDR3 DNA: TGCAGCGTTGAAAGCCCAGGGGGTGCAGATACGCAGTATTTT
clone size: NA; D gene: NA; V gene: TRBV7-9; J gene: TRBJ2-5; CDR3 protein: CASSRTQYF; CDR3 DNA: TGTGCCAGCAGCCGAACCCAGTACTTC
clone size: many; D gene: NA; V gene: TRBV2; J gene: TRBJ1-5; CDR3 protein: CASNIQLNNQPQHF; CDR3 DNA: TGTGCCAGCAACATACAGCTTAACAATCAGCCCCAGCATTTT
clone size: many; D gene: NA; V gene: TRBV6-5; J gene: TRBJ1-2; CDR3 protein: CASTLGLNYGYTF; CDR3 DNA: TGTGCCAGCACACTGGGCCTTAACTATGGCTACACCTTC
clone size: many; D gene: NA; V gene: TRBV9; J gene: TRBJ1-2; CDR3 protein: CASSGGFHPNYGYTF; CDR3 DNA: TGTGCCAGCAGCGGAGGATTTCACCCAAACTATGGCTACACCTTC
clone size: NA; D gene: NA; V gene: TRBV7-6; J gene: TRBJ2-7; CDR3 protein: CASSLSHTGMSSYEQYF; CDR3 DNA: TGTGCCAGCAGCCTTTCTCATACGGGCATGAGCTCCTACGAGCAGTACTTC
clone size: NA; D gene: TRBD2; V gene: TRBV25-1; J gene: TRBJ2-7; CDR3 protein: CASSVPSGPNEQYF; CDR3 DNA: TGTGCCAGCAGTGTGCCTAGCGGGCCCAACGAGCAGTACTTC
clone size: NA; D gene: NA; V gene: TRBV25-1; J gene: TRBJ2-2; CDR3 protein: CATSRDRNTGELFF; CDR3 DNA: TGTGCCACCAGTAGGGACCGAAACACCGGGGAGCTTTTTTTT